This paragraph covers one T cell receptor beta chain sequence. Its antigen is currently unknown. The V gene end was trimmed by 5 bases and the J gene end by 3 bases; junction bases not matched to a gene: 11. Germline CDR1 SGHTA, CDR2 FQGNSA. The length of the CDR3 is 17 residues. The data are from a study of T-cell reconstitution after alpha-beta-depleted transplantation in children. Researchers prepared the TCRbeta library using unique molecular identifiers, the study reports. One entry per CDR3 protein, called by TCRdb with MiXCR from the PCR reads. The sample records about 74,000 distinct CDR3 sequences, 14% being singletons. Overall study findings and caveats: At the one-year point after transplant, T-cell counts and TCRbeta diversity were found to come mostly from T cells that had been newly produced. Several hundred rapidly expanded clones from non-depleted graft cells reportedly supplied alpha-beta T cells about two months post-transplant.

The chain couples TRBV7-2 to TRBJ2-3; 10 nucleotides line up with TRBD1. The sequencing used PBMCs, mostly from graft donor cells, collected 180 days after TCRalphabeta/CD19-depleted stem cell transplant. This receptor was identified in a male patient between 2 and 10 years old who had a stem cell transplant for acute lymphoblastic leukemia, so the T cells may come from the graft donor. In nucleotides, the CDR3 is TGTGCCAGCAGCCCCTATAGGAAGGACAGGGGGACAGATACGCAGTATTTT. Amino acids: CASSPYRKDRGTDTQYF. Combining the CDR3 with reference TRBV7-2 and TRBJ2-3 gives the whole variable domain GAGVSQSPSNKVTEKGKDVELRCDPISGHTALYWYRQSLGQGLEFLIYFQGNSAPDKSGLPSDRFSAERTGGSVSTLTIQRTQQEDSAVYLCASSPYRKDRGTDTQYFGPGTRLTVL.